One sample yielded the 27 T cell receptor beta chains listed below, sequenced in a study of CD8 T cells in Susac syndrome. A quantity of about 0.45 to 1 ug RNA underwent reverse transcription using random hexamers. TCRdb reanalysed the immunoSEQ multiplex PCR reads using MiXCR and keeps one entry per CDR3 protein. The profile shows roughly 200,000 distinct CDR3 sequences, 90% to 95% of them singletons. Sequencing was carried out using CD4+ T cells from PBMCs. The source is a human donor with Susac syndrome.

V gene TRBV29-1 combines with J gene TRBJ1-1; 12 bases are a match to TRBD1. This CDR3 is 14 amino acids long. Per the germline V gene, CDR1 is SQVTM and CDR2 is ANQGSEA. The trim removed 6 bases at V and 3 bases at J, leaving 5 bases unmatched. CDR3 coding DNA: TGCAGCGTGGGGACAGGGGGCGACGACACTGAAGCTTTCTTT. This gives the protein CSVGTGGDDTEAFF.

This clonotype was picked up one time. The chain uses TRBV29-1 and TRBJ1-4; no reliable D call. This CDR3 has 13 amino acids. Between the trimmed V and J ends, which lost 7 bases and 0 bases, there was a span of 9 bases. CDR1 is SQVTM, CDR2 ANQGSEA, per germline. The CDR3 loop reads CSGLTATNEKLFF. CDR3 in DNA: TGCAGCGGCCTCACAGCAACTAATGAAAAACTGTTTTTT.

J is TRBJ2-2 and V is TRBV7-3; D not certain. Germline V gene lookup returns CDR1 SGHTA and CDR2 FQGTGA. This CDR3 region has 16 residues. V lost 5 bases and J lost 0, with 13 bases in between. CDR3 loop: CASSPGRLSNTGELFF. As DNA, the CDR3 is TGTGCCAGCAGCCCCGGGCGGCTCTCGAACACCGGGGAGCTGTTTTTT.

J is TRBJ1-5 and V is TRBV29-1; TRBD1 agrees at 7 bases. Per germline, CDR1 SQVTM and CDR2 ANQGSEA. Germline trimming cut 4 bases from V and 1 base from J; bases unmatched to any gene: 4. The CDR3 is 14 amino acids. In DNA, the CDR3 is TGCAGCGTTGTTCTGACAGGGAGCAATCAGCCCCAGCATTTT. This encodes CSVVLTGSNQPQHF.

The CDR3 sequence: CASSTTGNSGNTIYF. In nucleotides, the CDR3 is TGTGCCAGCAGTACGACAGGGAACTCTGGAAACACCATATATTTT. The rearrangement uses TRBV27 and TRBJ1-3; the match to TRBD1 covers 7 bases. Germline-derived CDR1 and CDR2 are MNHEY and SMNVEV (reference sequence). This CDR3 is 15 amino acids long. J gave up 0 bases and V 5 bases, and 4 bases lay outside the gene matches.

V is TRBV4-1 and J is TRBJ2-7; D gene uncertain. V was trimmed by 0 bases and J by 4 bases, leaving 7 bases between them. The length of the CDR3 is 13 residues. The germline V gene encodes CDR1 MGHRA and CDR2 YSYEKL. The DNA of the CDR3 is TGCGCCAGCAGCCAAGATACCCCTTACGAGCAGTACTTC. It specifies CASSQDTPYEQYF.

The V call is TRBV2, the J call TRBJ2-5, with 10 bases matching TRBD2. Germline trimming cut 4 bases from V and 2 bases from J; bases unmatched to any gene: 7. Germline lookup yields CDR1 SNHLY and CDR2 FYNNEI. The CDR3 runs to 16 residues. As DNA, the CDR3 is TGTGCCAGCAGTGTACCTAGCGGGGGCCTTCAAGAGACCCAGTACTTC. Translating gives CASSVPSGGLQETQYF. Together with reference TRBV2 and TRBJ2-5, the CDR3 gives the full variable domain: EPEVTQTPSHQVTQMGQEVILRCVPISNHLYFYWYRQILGQKVEFLVSFYNNEISEKSEIFDDQFSVERPDGSNFTLKIRSTKLEDSAMYFCASSVPSGGLQETQYFGPGTRLLVL.

The genes are TRBV5-1 and TRBJ2-5; D assignment may be TRBD1 or TRBD2 (7 bases each). The germline V and J ends were trimmed by 4 bases and 5 bases, with 15 bases remaining between them. Germline CDR1 reads SGHRS; CDR2 reads YFSETQ. The CDR3 runs to 14 residues. The chain's CDR3 is CASSKAGTEETQYF. CDR3 sequence (DNA): TGCGCCAGCAGCAAAGCGGGGACAGAGGAGACCCAGTACTTC.

The chain is built from TRBV19 and TRBJ1-1; TRBD1 agrees at 12 bases. The germline V gene encodes CDR1 LNHDA and CDR2 SQIVND (reference sequence). The CDR3 has 14 residues. V lost 7 bases, J lost 5 bases, and 5 bases stayed unmatched. CDR3 nucleotide sequence: TGTGCCAGTAAGTGGGGACAGGGGGCAACTGAAGCTTTCTTT. It yields the protein CASKWGQGATEAFF.

This rearrangement joins TRBV5-1 to TRBJ2-2; D is undetermined. Trimming took 4 bases from V and 2 from J, leaving 9 bases between them. CDR3 length equals 14 residues. Germline V lookup: CDR1 SGHRS, CDR2 YFSETQ. CDR3 region: CASSHSLNTGELFF. CDR3 nucleotide sequence: TGCGCCAGCAGCCACTCTCTTAACACCGGGGAGCTGTTTTTT.

V and J are TRBV5-1 and TRBJ2-4, with 8 bases fitting TRBD1. CDR1 and CDR2 (germline): SGHRS, YFSETQ. With V trimmed by 4 bases and J by 6 bases, 12 bases remained unmatched. The CDR3 extends over 16 amino acids. CDR3 sequence: CASSHQFQGAGNIQYF. CDR3 bases: TGCGCCAGCAGCCACCAATTTCAGGGGGCGGGAAACATTCAGTACTTC.

The rearrangement joins TRBV25-1 to TRBJ2-1; 10 positions match TRBD2. There are 15 residues in the CDR3. The junction had 2 bases not matched to a gene; V was cut back by 4 bases and J by 2 bases. CDR1 MGHDK and CDR2 SYGVNS come from the germline V gene. The CDR3 DNA sequence: TGTGCCAGCAGTGTAGCGGGAGGCCCCTACAATGAGCAGTTCTTC. This sequence encodes CASSVAGGPYNEQFF.

The J gene is TRBJ1-5, the V gene TRBV10-3, with 7 bases that match TRBD1. The CDR3 extends over 14 amino acids. The germline gives CDR1 ENHRY, CDR2 SYGVKD. Trimming removed 5 bases from V and 3 bases from J; junction bases left unmatched: 4. CDR3 residues: CAISTQGTNQPQHF. The CDR3 DNA is TGTGCCATCAGTACACAGGGGACCAATCAGCCCCAGCATTTT.

This clonotype occurred once. This chain connects TRBV5-4 to TRBJ2-3, with D possibly being TRBD1 or TRBD2 (5 bases each). This CDR3 has 14 amino acids. Germline V gene data show CDR1 as SGHNT and CDR2 as YYREEE (reference sequence). Trimming stripped 4 bases from V and 2 bases from J, with 11 bases between. The CDR3 reads CASSPGPNTDTQYF. The CDR3, as DNA: TGTGCCAGCAGCCCGGGACCGAACACAGATACGCAGTATTTT. Drawing the rest from reference TRBV5-4 and TRBJ2-3, the complete variable domain is ETGVTQSPTHLIKTRGQQVTLRCSSQSGHNTVSWYQQALGQGPQFIFQYYREEENGRGNFPPRFSGLQFPNYSSELNVNALELDDSALYLCASSPGPNTDTQYFGPGTRLTVL.

The chain uses TRBV12-3 or TRBV12-4 and TRBJ2-3; 12 bases map to TRBD2. The V and J ends lost 5 bases and 1 base, in that order; junction bases with no gene match: 4. This CDR3 has 16 amino acids. CDR3 in amino acids: CASSTRLAGGTDTQYF. The CDR3 DNA reads TGTGCCAGCAGTACCCGACTAGCGGGGGGCACAGATACGCAGTATTTT.

The chain links TRBV14 to TRBJ1-2; no reliable D call. Germline V gene lookup returns CDR1 SGHDN and CDR2 FVKESK. The germline V and J ends were trimmed by 1 base and 7 bases, with 10 bases remaining between them. The CDR3 runs to 13 residues. CDR3 sequence reads: CASSQASTGGYTF. The CDR3 DNA reads TGTGCCAGCAGCCAAGCATCCACGGGTGGCTACACCTTC.

This clonotype has a handful of counts. V and J are TRBV11-2 and TRBJ1-1, with a weak D call TRBD1 (5 bases). The CDR3 spans 14 residues. Germline V gene data show CDR1 as SGHAT and CDR2 as FQNNGV. Trimming removed 2 bases from V and 1 base from J, with 8 bases in between. DNA of the CDR3: TGTGCCAGCAGCTTACTAGGGGCGAACACTGAAGCTTTCTTT. Translation gives CASSLLGANTEAFF.

This sequence joins TRBV9 and TRBJ2-3; possibly TRBD1 or TRBD2 for D (5 bases each). The germline V gene has CDR1 SGDLS and CDR2 YYNGEE. CDR3 size: 16 residues. Trimming stripped 4 bases from V and 4 bases from J, with 19 bases between. The CDR3 bases are TGTGCCAGCAGCCCAGGGACCGCAAACGTCCCAGATACGCAGTATTTT. This gives the protein CASSPGTANVPDTQYF.

This chain links TRBV20-1 with TRBJ2-1, with 7 bases identical to TRBD2. The CDR3 runs 14 residues. Trimming took 8 bases from V and 1 from J; bases not matched to a gene: 8. Germline V gives CDR1 DFQATT, CDR2 SNEGSKA (reference sequence). The CDR3 DNA reads TGCAGTCCGGGCGCGGGAGCATCCTACAATGAGCAGTTCTTC. Protein: CSPGAGASYNEQFF.

The rearrangement links TRBV29-1 to TRBJ2-1; D gene ambiguous. CDR1 is SQVTM, CDR2 ANQGSEA, per germline. Trimming removed 0 bases from V and 9 bases from J, with 9 bases in between. This CDR3 is 12 amino acids long. This CDR3 is CSVEDLQSEQFF. The CDR3, as DNA: TGCAGCGTTGAAGATCTGCAGAGTGAGCAGTTCTTC.

The chain combines TRBV9 with TRBJ1-2; 7 nucleotides line up with TRBD1. V dropped 0 bases and J dropped 4; count of bases not matched to a gene: 3. Germline V lookup: CDR1 SGDLS, CDR2 YYNGEE. This CDR3 region has 14 residues. The CDR3 spells CASSVDRQGYGYTF. The CDR3, as DNA: TGTGCCAGCAGCGTAGATCGACAGGGCTATGGCTACACCTTC.

The chain joins TRBV20-1 to TRBJ1-5, with D possibly matching TRBD1 (5 bases). The CDR3 sequence is 15 residues long. Trimming stripped 3 bases from V and 0 bases from J, with 12 bases between. Germline V gene lookup returns CDR1 DFQATT and CDR2 SNEGSKA (reference sequence). DNA for the CDR3: TGCAGTGCTAGCTCGGGGGGATATAGCAATCAGCCCCAGCATTTT. Translation gives CSASSGGYSNQPQHF.

This clonotype turned up a few times. The chain uses TRBV2 and TRBJ2-1; the match to TRBD2 covers 12 bases. CDR1 and CDR2 (germline): SNHLY, FYNNEI. V gave up 6 bases and J gave up 3 bases; unmatched junction bases: 3. The CDR3 is made up of 15 amino acids. CDR3 residues: CASSELAGGYNEQFF. CDR3 in DNA: TGTGCCAGCAGCGAACTAGCGGGGGGCTACAATGAGCAGTTCTTC.

V and J are TRBV11-2 and TRBJ1-2; 8 bases align to TRBD1. CDR1 and CDR2 from the germline V gene are SGHAT and FQNNGV. V trimming: 0 bases; J trimming: 8 bases; junction bases outside the gene matches: 5. The CDR3 extends over 14 amino acids. Written as DNA, the CDR3 is TGTGCCAGCAGCTTAGACTGGACAGGGAGGGGCTACACCTTC. It translates to CASSLDWTGRGYTF.

The V gene is TRBV19, the J gene TRBJ2-2; 9 bases map to TRBD2. The V segment lost 5 bases and the J segment 0 bases; nucleotides outside the gene matches: 4. CDR1 is LNHDA and CDR2 is SQIVND in the germline V gene (reference sequence). This CDR3 is 16 amino acids long. CDR3 coding DNA: TGTGCCAGTAGTCTCGAGCGGGAGGCGAACACCGGGGAGCTGTTTTTT. Translation gives CASSLEREANTGELFF.

CDR3 in amino acids: CASSAGTSGASYNEQFF. The CDR3 DNA reads TGTGCCAGCAGCGCCGGGACTAGCGGGGCTTCCTACAATGAGCAGTTCTTC. The gene calls are TRBV9 and TRBJ2-1; 13 bases map to TRBD2. The CDR3 extends over 17 amino acids. Germline lookup yields CDR1 SGDLS and CDR2 YYNGEE. J gave up 1 base and V 3 bases, and 4 bases lay outside the gene matches.

This clonotype occurred a few times. The chain joins TRBV11-2 to TRBJ1-3; TRBD1 aligns across 8 bases. The germline V gene has CDR1 SGHAT and CDR2 FQNNGV. The length of the CDR3 is 11 residues. V trimming: 4 bases; J trimming: 13 bases; junction bases outside the gene matches: 3. CDR3 region: CASSSGQAIYF. In nucleotides, the CDR3 is TGTGCCAGCAGCTCGGGACAGGCGATATATTTT.